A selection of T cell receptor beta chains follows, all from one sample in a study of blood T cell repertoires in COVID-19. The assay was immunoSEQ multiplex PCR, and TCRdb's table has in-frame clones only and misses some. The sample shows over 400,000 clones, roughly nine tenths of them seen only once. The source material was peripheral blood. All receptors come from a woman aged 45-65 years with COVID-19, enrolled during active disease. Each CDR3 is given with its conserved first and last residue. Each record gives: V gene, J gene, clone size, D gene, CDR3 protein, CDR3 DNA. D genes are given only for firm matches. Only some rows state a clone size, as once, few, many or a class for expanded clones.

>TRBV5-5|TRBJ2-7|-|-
CASSITTTGRGEQYF
TGTGCCAGCAGCATCACCACTACAGGGAGAGGCGAGCAGTACTTC
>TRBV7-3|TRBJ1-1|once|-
CASSPDRLTEAFF
TGTGCCAGCAGCCCGGACAGACTCACTGAAGCTTTCTTT
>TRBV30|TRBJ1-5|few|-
CAWSLSQGRQPQHF
TGTGCCTGGAGCCTCTCCCAGGGGAGACAGCCCCAGCATTTT
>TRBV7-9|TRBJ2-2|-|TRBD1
CASRWTGGPNTGELFF
TGTGCCAGCAGATGGACAGGGGGGCCTAACACCGGGGAGCTGTTTTTT
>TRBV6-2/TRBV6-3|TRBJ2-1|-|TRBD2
CASSLLSGSSYNEQFF
TGTGCCAGCAGTCTACTCAGCGGGAGCTCCTACAATGAGCAGTTCTTC
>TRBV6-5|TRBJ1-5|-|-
CASSEDSSLPQHF
TGTGCCAGCAGCGAGGACAGTTCTCTGCCCCAGCATTTT
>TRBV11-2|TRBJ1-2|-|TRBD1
CASSQGASGYTF
TGTGCCAGCAGTCAGGGGGCGAGTGGCTACACCTTC
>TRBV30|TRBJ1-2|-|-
CAWSVGGEVGYTF
TGTGCCTGGAGTGTTGGCGGGGAGGTTGGCTACACCTTC
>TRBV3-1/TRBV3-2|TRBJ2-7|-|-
CASSRGKAGEQYF
TGTGCCAGCAGCCGAGGAAAGGCAGGGGAGCAGTACTTC
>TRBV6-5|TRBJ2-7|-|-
CASSYSRQSYEQYF
TGTGCCAGCAGTTACTCGAGGCAGAGTTACGAGCAGTACTTC
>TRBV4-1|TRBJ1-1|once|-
CASSQGHFNTEAFF
TGCGCCAGCAGCCAGGGACACTTTAACACTGAAGCTTTCTTT
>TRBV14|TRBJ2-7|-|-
CASSSGYYEQYF
TGTGCCAGCAGCTCAGGGTACTACGAGCAGTACTTC
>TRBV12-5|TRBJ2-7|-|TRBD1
CASGPDRGTFGQYF
TGTGCTAGTGGTCCGGACAGGGGGACCTTCGGGCAGTACTTC
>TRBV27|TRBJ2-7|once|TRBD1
CASSSGTGGEYEQYF
TGTGCCAGCAGTTCCGGGACAGGGGGCGAGTACGAGCAGTACTTC
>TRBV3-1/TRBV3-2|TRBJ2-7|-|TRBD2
CASSPRLAGAYEQYF
TGTGCCAGCAGCCCGAGACTAGCGGGGGCCTACGAGCAGTACTTC
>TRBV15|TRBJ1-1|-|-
CATSRAKGLEAFF
TGTGCCACCAGCAGGGCTAAGGGACTTGAAGCTTTCTTT
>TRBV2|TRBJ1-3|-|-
CASSAVRRVAGNTIYF
TGTGCCAGCAGTGCAGTCAGGCGGGTGGCTGGAAACACCATATATTTT
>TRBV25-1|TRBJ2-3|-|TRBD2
CASSESVAGGADTQYF
TGTGCCAGCAGTGAATCGGTAGCGGGGGGTGCAGATACGCAGTATTTT
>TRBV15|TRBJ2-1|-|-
CATSIRSPTGNEQFF
TGTGCCACCAGCATTAGGAGTCCCACGGGCAATGAGCAGTTCTTC
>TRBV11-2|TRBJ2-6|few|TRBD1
CASSLDFVTGASSGANVLTF
TGTGCCAGCAGCTTAGATTTCGTAACAGGGGCCTCCTCTGGGGCCAACGTCCTGACTTTC
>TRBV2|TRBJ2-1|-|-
CASRKGDEQFF
TGTGCCAGCAGGAAAGGGGATGAGCAGTTCTTC
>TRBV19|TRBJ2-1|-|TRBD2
CASRPGLASGRQFF
TGTGCCAGTAGGCCGGGACTAGCAAGTGGTAGGCAGTTCTTC
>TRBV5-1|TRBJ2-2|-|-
CASSPGRGTGELFF
TGCGCCAGCAGCCCCGGGAGAGGGACCGGGGAGCTGTTTTTT
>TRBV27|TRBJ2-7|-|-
CASSLAGRREQYF
TGTGCCAGCAGCCTCGCAGGGCGTCGGGAGCAGTACTTC
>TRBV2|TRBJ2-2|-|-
CASSGIAQNTGELFF
TGTGCCAGCAGTGGGATAGCGCAGAACACCGGGGAGCTGTTTTTT
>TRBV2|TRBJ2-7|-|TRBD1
CASRWTGGSYEQYF
TGTGCCAGCAGGTGGACAGGGGGGTCCTACGAGCAGTACTTC
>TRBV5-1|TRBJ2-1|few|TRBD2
CASSPGWGGSSYNEQFF
TGCGCCAGCAGCCCCGGGTGGGGGGGGAGCTCCTACAATGAGCAGTTCTTC
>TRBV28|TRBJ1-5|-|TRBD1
CASSRDRVSSNQPQHF
TGTGCCAGCAGCCGGGACAGGGTCAGTAGCAATCAGCCCCAGCATTTT
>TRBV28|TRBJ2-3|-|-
CASSLRGGGTDTQYF
TGTGCCAGCAGTTTAAGGGGCGGGGGCACAGATACGCAGTATTTT
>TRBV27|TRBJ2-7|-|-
CASRPIDRNEQYF
TGTGCCAGCAGGCCTATTGACAGGAACGAGCAGTACTTC
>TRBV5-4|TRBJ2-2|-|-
CASSLVSQAGGELFF
TGTGCCAGCAGCTTGGTATCTCAGGCAGGCGGGGAGCTGTTTTTT
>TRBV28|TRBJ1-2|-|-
CASSSQRDHNYGYTF
TGTGCCAGCAGTTCCCAGAGGGATCATAACTATGGCTACACCTTC
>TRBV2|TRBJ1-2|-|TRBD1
CASGAGGYGYTF
TGTGCCAGCGGGGCAGGGGGGTATGGCTACACCTTC
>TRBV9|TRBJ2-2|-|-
CASSVATNAGELFF
TGTGCCAGCAGCGTAGCTACTAACGCCGGGGAGCTGTTTTTT
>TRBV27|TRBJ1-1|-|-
CASSRVGPTEAFF
TGTGCCAGCAGCCGCGTGGGGCCGACTGAAGCTTTCTTT
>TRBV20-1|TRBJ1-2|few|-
CSAGQSYGYTF
TGCAGTGCTGGACAGTCCTATGGCTACACCTTC
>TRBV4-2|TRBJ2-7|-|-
CASSQSGVSWGPYEQYF
TGTGCCAGCAGCCAATCAGGGGTTTCATGGGGCCCCTACGAGCAGTACTTC
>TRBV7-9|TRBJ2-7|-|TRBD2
CASSSPGLAYEQYF
TGTGCCAGCAGCTCCCCGGGACTAGCCTACGAGCAGTACTTC
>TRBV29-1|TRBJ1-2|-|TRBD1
CSVGQGDDGYTF
TGCAGCGTAGGACAGGGGGACGACGGCTACACCTTC
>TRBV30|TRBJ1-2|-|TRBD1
CAWTRGQGRGYTF
TGTGCCTGGACGAGGGGACAGGGGCGAGGCTACACCTTC
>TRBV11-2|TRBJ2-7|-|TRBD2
CASSLSGGALAYEQYF
TGTGCCAGCAGCTTGAGCGGGGGGGCTTTGGCTTACGAGCAGTACTTC
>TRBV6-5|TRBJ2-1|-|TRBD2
CASRKRGNYNEQFF
TGTGCCAGCCGCAAGCGGGGGAACTACAATGAGCAGTTCTTC
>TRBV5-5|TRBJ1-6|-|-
CASRTGSSYNSPLHF
TGTGCCAGCAGAACAGGGAGCTCCTATAATTCACCCCTCCACTTT
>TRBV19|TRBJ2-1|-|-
CASSIDSYNEQFF
TGTGCCAGTAGTATTGACAGCTACAATGAGCAGTTCTTC
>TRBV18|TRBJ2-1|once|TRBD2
CASSLSGGHNEQFF
TGTGCCAGCTCTCTCAGCGGGGGTCACAATGAGCAGTTCTTC
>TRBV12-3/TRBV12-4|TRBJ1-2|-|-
CASKDQGSYGYTF
TGTGCCAGCAAAGACCAGGGTTCCTATGGCTACACCTTC
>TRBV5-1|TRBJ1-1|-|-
CASSGVPGQNTEAFF
TGCGCCAGCAGCGGGGTTCCGGGACAGAACACTGAAGCTTTCTTT
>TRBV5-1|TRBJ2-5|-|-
CASSLEAGEIKTQYF
TGCGCCAGCAGCTTGGAGGCAGGGGAGATTAAGACCCAGTACTTC
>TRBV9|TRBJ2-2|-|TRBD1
CASSGPRTGAAGELFF
TGTGCCAGCAGCGGACCCCGGACAGGGGCAGCCGGGGAGCTGTTTTTT
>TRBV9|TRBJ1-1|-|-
CASSRSGSTEAFF
TGTGCCAGCAGCCGGTCGGGGAGCACTGAAGCTTTCTTT
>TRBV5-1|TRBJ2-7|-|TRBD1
CASSPGTGGHEQYF
TGCGCCAGCAGCCCTGGGACAGGCGGCCACGAGCAGTACTTC